What follows are 14 T cell receptor beta chains derived from one specimen sequenced in a study of T cell responses to AZD1222 COVID-19 vaccine. Some clones are missing from TCRdb's copy, which holds only in-frame ones; the method was immunoSEQ multiplex PCR. The profile shows about 170,000 clones, roughly nine tenths of them singletons. The sample here was peripheral blood, taken 28 days after the second AZD1222 dose. The receptors here all came from an adult who received the AZD1222 COVID-19 vaccine.

J is TRBJ2-7 and V is TRBV27, with D unresolved. There are 14 residues in the CDR3. The V gene's germline CDR1 is MNHEY and CDR2 SMNVEV (reference sequence). Between the trimmed V and J ends, which lost 5 bases and 0 bases, there was a span of 11 bases. This chain's CDR3 is CASSVRVSSYEQYF. CDR3 bases: TGTGCCAGCAGTGTCCGGGTCAGCTCCTACGAGCAGTACTTC.

In this sample, this clone turned up once. The chain joins TRBV10-3 to TRBJ2-7, with D unclear. V was clipped by 4 bases and J by 0 bases, with 7 bases between them. CDR1 and CDR2 (germline): ENHRY, SYGVKD. This CDR3 region has 13 residues. CDR3 residues: CAISAYGSYEQYF. CDR3 coding DNA: TGTGCCATCAGTGCTTACGGCTCCTACGAGCAGTACTTC.

The CDR3 bases are TGTGCCAGCAGCGTACAAGACAGCGCCTACGAGCAGTACTTC. It codes for CASSVQDSAYEQYF. The chain uses TRBV9 and TRBJ2-7, with D perhaps TRBD1 (5 bases). Trimming left V 1 base short and J 2 bases short, with 10 bases between. This CDR3 region has 14 residues. Germline lookup yields CDR1 SGDLS and CDR2 YYNGEE.

The rearrangement joins TRBV3-1 (or the pseudogene TRBV3-2) to TRBJ1-3; TRBD1 aligns across 7 bases. This CDR3 has 16 residues. V trimming: 5 bases; J trimming: 2 bases; junction bases outside the gene matches: 9. Germline V gives CDR1 LGHDT, CDR2 YNNKEL (reference sequence). CDR3: CASSFQPQGAGNTIYF. The CDR3 DNA reads as TGTGCCAGCAGCTTCCAACCTCAGGGGGCTGGAAACACCATATATTTT.

The chain joins TRBV19 to TRBJ2-7, with TRBD1 identical over 8 bases. Looked up from germline, CDR1 is LNHDA and CDR2 is SQIVND (reference sequence). The CDR3 totals 16 residues. The trim removed 3 bases at V and 3 bases at J, leaving 10 bases unmatched. The CDR3 sequence is CASSIGLSGGLYEQYF. The DNA of the CDR3 is TGTGCCAGTAGTATTGGGCTTTCAGGGGGCCTCTACGAGCAGTACTTC.

V gene TRBV5-4 combines with J gene TRBJ2-1; a possible D gene is TRBD1 (6 bases). The CDR3 is 14 residues long. The V end lost 4 bases, the J end lost 4 bases, and 12 bases lay between the germline ends. From germline, CDR1 is SGHNT and CDR2 YYREEE (reference sequence). CDR3 sequence: CASSQGSQYNEQFF. The DNA for the CDR3 is TGTGCCAGCAGCCAGGGGTCCCAGTACAATGAGCAGTTCTTC.

The V call is TRBV12-5, the J call TRBJ1-3; D remains ambiguous. CDR1 and CDR2 (germline): LGHNT, FRNRAP. Trimming cost V 0 bases and J 5 bases, with 29 bases left between them. The CDR3 sequence is 21 residues long. The CDR3 protein is CASGLVVNPGPPSNRRNTIYF. DNA for the CDR3: TGTGCTAGTGGTTTGGTGGTCAATCCCGGGCCGCCCTCGAATCGGCGAAACACCATATATTTT.

J is TRBJ1-1 and V is TRBV5-1; D call uncertain. CDR3 size: 15 residues. Trimming removed 3 bases from V and 7 bases from J, with 19 bases in between. Germline values: CDR1 SGHRS, CDR2 YFSETQ. CDR3 nucleotides: TGCGCCAGCAGCTCAGAGACACCCCAAATGGGTGAAGCTTTCTTT. This gives the protein CASSSETPQMGEAFF.

V is TRBV5-1 and J is TRBJ2-3; TRBD2 might be the D (6 bases). Germline V gene data show CDR1 as SGHRS and CDR2 as YFSETQ. The CDR3 consists of 14 residues. V was shortened by 4 bases and J by 1 base, with 10 bases between the two germline ends. CDR3 in DNA: TGCGCCAGCAGCCAGGACTATGGCACAGATACGCAGTATTTT. It yields the protein CASSQDYGTDTQYF.

V is TRBV6-5 and J is TRBJ1-2, with D hard to call. Trimming stripped 6 bases from V and 0 bases from J, with 14 bases between. The CDR3 covers 15 residues. Per germline, CDR1 MNHEY and CDR2 SVGAGI. The CDR3 DNA is TGTGCCAGCAGACCCGTCGGTTCAGCTAACTATGGCTACACCTTC. Its translation: CASRPVGSANYGYTF.

The rearrangement links TRBV3-1 (or the pseudogene TRBV3-2) to TRBJ2-3; maybe TRBD2 (5 bases). The CDR3 extends over 14 amino acids. The germline V gene encodes CDR1 LGHDT and CDR2 YNNKEL (reference sequence). V was pared by 4 bases and J by 3 bases, with 11 bases between. The chain's CDR3 is CASSPEGLTDTQYF. The CDR3 nucleotides are TGTGCCAGCAGCCCCGAGGGCTTGACAGATACGCAGTATTTT.

J is TRBJ1-4 and V is TRBV5-1; 7 bases line up with TRBD1. Germline CDR1 is SGHRS and CDR2 is YFSETQ. The junction had 4 bases not matched to a gene; V was cut back by 5 bases and J by 3 bases. CDR3 size: 14 residues. The CDR3 loop is CASRLGQSNEKLFF. For the CDR3, the DNA is TGCGCCAGCAGGCTGGGACAGTCTAATGAAAAACTGTTTTTT.

The V call is TRBV27, the J call TRBJ2-1; 12 bases fit TRBD1. CDR1 is MNHEY and CDR2 is SMNVEV in the germline V gene (reference sequence). V gave up 5 bases and J gave up 7 bases; unmatched junction bases: 12. The CDR3 length is 17 residues. CDR3 bases: TGTGCCAGCAGTCCTCATCCCGGGACAGGGGGCCGGAATGAGCAGTTCTTC. Its protein product is CASSPHPGTGGRNEQFF.

This rearrangement joins TRBV9 to TRBJ2-1; the D is unclear. CDR3 length equals 10 residues. Germline V CDR1 and CDR2: SGDLS, YYNGEE. The V and J ends lost 3 bases and 10 bases respectively, with 5 bases between them. In DNA form, the CDR3 reads TGTGCCAGCAGCGGCGAGGAGCAGTTCTTC. As protein: CASSGEEQFF.